This is a list of T cell receptor beta chains from one sample in a study of neurological immune-mediated disorders. TCRdb processed the 5' RACE reads anew with MiXCR; each CDR3 protein has one entry. This table holds under 50,000 distinct CDR3 sequences, more than 9% found once. Specimen: CD4+ T cells from blood. Receptors originate from a young woman with HTLV-1-associated myelopathy (HAM/TSP). Both conserved end residues are part of each CDR3. The D gene is left open where the match is weak. Clone size is stated in some rows and not others, as once, few, many or a class when expanded.

v_call,clone_size,j_call,d_call,cdr3_aa,cdr3_nt
TRBV20-1,NA,TRBJ2-7,NA,CSAREGTRYEQYF,TGCAGTGCTAGAGAGGGAACCCGCTACGAGCAGTACTTC
TRBV5-1,many,TRBJ2-1,TRBD2,CASSLGLGLAVDEQFF,TGCGCCAGCAGCTTGGGACTGGGACTAGCTGTGGATGAGCAGTTCTTC
TRBV19,many,TRBJ2-3,NA,CASSDTRTDTQYF,TGTGCCAGTAGTGACACTAGGACAGATACGCAGTATTTT
TRBV24-1,many,TRBJ1-1,NA,CATSDRNTEAFF,TGTGCCACCAGTGACAGGAACACTGAAGCTTTCTTT
TRBV2,many,TRBJ2-2,NA,CASSPSGELFF,TGTGCCAGCAGTCCTTCTGGGGAGCTGTTTTTT
TRBV3-1,many,TRBJ2-5,TRBD2,CASRPGLAGQETQYF,TGTGCCAGCAGACCCGGACTAGCGGGCCAAGAGACCCAGTACTTC
TRBV18,many,TRBJ2-3,NA,CASSPRQGTDTQYF,TGTGCCAGCTCACCACGGCAGGGAACAGATACGCAGTATTTT
TRBV20-1,many,TRBJ2-3,NA,CSARVRAKTDTQYF,TGCAGTGCTAGAGTGCGTGCAAAAACAGATACGCAGTATTTT
TRBV6-5,many,TRBJ2-1,NA,CASMPKGGGLYNEQFF,TGTGCCAGCATGCCCAAGGGGGGAGGCCTCTACAATGAGCAGTTCTTC
TRBV5-1,many,TRBJ1-1,TRBD1,CASSLTGGYTEAFF,TGCGCCAGCAGCTTAACAGGGGGTTACACTGAAGCTTTCTTT
TRBV20-1,many,TRBJ2-1,NA,CSATLGTGSYNEQFF,TGCAGTGCTACACTAGGAACAGGCTCCTACAATGAGCAGTTCTTC
TRBV20-1,many,TRBJ1-1,NA,CSALGRPGSTEAFF,TGCAGTGCTCTGGGACGTCCAGGGAGCACTGAAGCTTTCTTT
TRBV27,NA,TRBJ2-2,NA,CASSLKRDGGELFF,TGTGCCAGCAGTTTAAAAAGGGATGGTGGGGAGCTGTTTTTT
TRBV18,few,TRBJ2-3,TRBD1,CASSPRGPPQDTQYF,TGTGCCAGCTCACCAAGGGGGCCCCCCCAAGATACGCAGTATTTT
TRBV20-1,many,TRBJ2-7,NA,CSAKFGFFYEQYF,TGCAGTGCTAAGTTCGGGTTTTTCTACGAGCAGTACTTC
TRBV5-1,many,TRBJ2-3,NA,CASSLGPGGASTDTQYF,TGCGCCAGCAGCTTGGGTCCCGGTGGAGCTAGCACAGATACGCAGTATTTT
TRBV7-9,many,TRBJ2-1,TRBD1,CASSLYSGGGQGWTSSYNEQFF,TGTGCCAGCAGCTTATATTCCGGGGGTGGACAGGGTTGGACGAGCTCCTACAATGAGCAGTTCTTC